These T cell receptor beta chains were read from a single sample in a study of T cells in Graves' hyperthyroidism and ophthalmopathy. TCRdb re-called the multiplex PCR reads with MiXCR, one entry per CDR3 protein. The table shows some 370,000 distinct CDR3 sequences, with 17% occurring only once. Source material: blood. Receptors originate from a woman aged 30 to 39 with Graves' hyperthyroidism that later progressed to Graves' ophthalmopathy. The CDR3 runs from the conserved cysteine through the conserved F or W. D genes are given only for firm matches. Size tells how often a clone was seen (once, few, many) or the class of an expanded clone, and some rows leave it out.

>TRBJ2-7|-|TRBV28|once|14
TGTGCCAGCACTCCCCGGACGGGGGCCTACGAGCAGTACTTC
CASTPRTGAYEQYF
>TRBJ1-3|TRBD1|TRBV6-1|many|16
TGTGCCAGCAGTGACTACGGGACAGGCCCTGGAAACACCATATATTTT
CASSDYGTGPGNTIYF
>TRBJ1-5|TRBD1|TRBV30|-|19
TGTGCCTGGAGTGTAAATCGAGACAGGGGGCGATTCGGGAATCAGCCCCAGCATTTT
CAWSVNRDRGRFGNQPQHF
>TRBJ2-5|TRBD2|TRBV5-1|-|13
TGCGCCAGCAGACCGACTAGCGTTGAGACCCAGTACTTC
CASRPTSVETQYF
>TRBJ2-7|-|TRBV5-5|few|14
TGTGCCAGCAGCTTGGAGCCAGCGGGCTACGAGCAGTACTTC
CASSLEPAGYEQYF
>TRBJ2-5|-|TRBV28|many|12
TGTGCCAGCAGCCCGCAGCGGGAGACCCAGTACTTC
CASSPQRETQYF
>TRBJ2-7|TRBD1|TRBV6-5|many|14
TGTGCCAGCAGTTACTCGACAGGGACCTACGAGCAGTACTTC
CASSYSTGTYEQYF
>TRBJ2-7|-|TRBV9|many|15
TGTGCCAGCAGCGTAGGGATGACGAGCTCCTACGAGCAGTACTTC
CASSVGMTSSYEQYF
>TRBJ1-5|-|TRBV4-1|many|15
TGCGCCAGCAGCCAAGTTTCAGGGTCGGATCAGCCCCAGCATTTT
CASSQVSGSDQPQHF
>TRBJ1-4|TRBD1|TRBV4-1|few|16
TGCGCCAGCAGCCTATCCGGGACAGTGGGGAATGAAAAACTGTTTTTT
CASSLSGTVGNEKLFF
>TRBJ1-1|-|TRBV6-1|-|14
TGTGCCAGCAGTGACTCGGGGGGCATCACTGAAGCTTTCTTT
CASSDSGGITEAFF
>TRBJ2-3|-|TRBV3-1|few|17
TGTGCCAGCAGCCATTACCGGACTCGGGATGTCACAGATACGCAGTATTTT
CASSHYRTRDVTDTQYF
>TRBJ1-2|TRBD1|TRBV28|many|14
TGTGCCAGCAGTTCATCGACAGGGCCTATGGGCTACACCTTC
CASSSSTGPMGYTF
>TRBJ2-7|TRBD2|TRBV30|few|15
TGTGCCTGGAGTGTAGTCGCGGGAGTCTCCTACGAGCAGTACTTC
CAWSVVAGVSYEQYF
>TRBJ2-5|-|TRBV11-3|-|14
TGTGCCAGCAGCGTAGGTGTTGGCGTAGGGTCCCAGTACTTC
CASSVGVGVGSQYF
>TRBJ2-7|TRBD2|TRBV28|few|16
TGTGCCAGCAGTACGAATAGCGGGAACGTGATCTACGAGCAGTACTTC
CASSTNSGNVIYEQYF